The text below deals with one TCR beta chain. Its specificity is not known. The CDR3 spans 19 residues. Losses at the gene ends were 0 bases for V and 0 bases for J; bases not matched to a gene: 5. CDR1 and CDR2 from the germline V gene are SGDLS and YYNGEE. This sample is drawn from a study of cytomegalovirus exposure and HLA in healthy donors. The study's findings and limits: The dataset shows that most TCR sequences were rare, while some public TCRs occurred in many donors.

TCRdb's table, derived via immunoSEQ multiplex PCR, lists solely in-frame clones and lacks some. This table has hundreds of thousands of clones, roughly 91% appearing once. The chain joins TRBV9 to TRBJ2-1, with 14 bases aligning to TRBD2. The TCR was taken from a woman aged 18-35 years in good health and CMV-seropositive. Sequenced material: PBMCs. CDR3: CASSVEGGTSGSSYNEQFF. The CDR3 nucleotides are TGTGCCAGCAGCGTAGAGGGGGGGACTAGCGGGAGCTCCTACAATGAGCAGTTCTTC.